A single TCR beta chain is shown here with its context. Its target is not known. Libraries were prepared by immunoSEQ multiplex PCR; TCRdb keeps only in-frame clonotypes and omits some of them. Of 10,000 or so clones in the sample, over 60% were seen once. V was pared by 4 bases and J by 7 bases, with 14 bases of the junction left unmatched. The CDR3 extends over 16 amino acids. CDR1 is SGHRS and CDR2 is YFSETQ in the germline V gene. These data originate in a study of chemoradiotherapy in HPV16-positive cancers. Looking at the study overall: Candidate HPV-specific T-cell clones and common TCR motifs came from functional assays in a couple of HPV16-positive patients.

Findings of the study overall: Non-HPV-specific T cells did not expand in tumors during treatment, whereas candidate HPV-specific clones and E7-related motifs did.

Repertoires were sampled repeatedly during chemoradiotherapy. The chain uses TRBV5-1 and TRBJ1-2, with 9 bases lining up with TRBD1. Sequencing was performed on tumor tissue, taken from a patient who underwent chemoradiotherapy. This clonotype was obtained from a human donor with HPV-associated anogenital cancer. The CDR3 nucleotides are TGCGCCAGCAGCCTAACCGGGACAGGGAGCTCAGGTGGCTACACCTTC. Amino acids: CASSLTGTGSSGGYTF.